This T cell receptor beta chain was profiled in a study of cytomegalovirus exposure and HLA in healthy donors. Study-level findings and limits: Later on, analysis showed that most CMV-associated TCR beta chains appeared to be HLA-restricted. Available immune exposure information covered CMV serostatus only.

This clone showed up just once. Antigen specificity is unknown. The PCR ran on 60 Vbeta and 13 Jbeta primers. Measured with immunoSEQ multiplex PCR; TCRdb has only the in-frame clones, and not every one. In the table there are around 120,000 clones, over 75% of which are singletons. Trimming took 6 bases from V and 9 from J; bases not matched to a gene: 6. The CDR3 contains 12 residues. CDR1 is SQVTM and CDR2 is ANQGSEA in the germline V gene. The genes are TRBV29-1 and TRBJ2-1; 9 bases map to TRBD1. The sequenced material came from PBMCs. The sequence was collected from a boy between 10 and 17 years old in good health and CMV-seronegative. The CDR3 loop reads CSVLRDRVEQFF. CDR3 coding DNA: TGCAGCGTCCTCCGGGACAGGGTTGAGCAGTTCTTC.